One and the same sample provided the 21 T cell receptor beta chains below, sequenced in a study of blood T cell repertoires in COVID-19. Profiled with immunoSEQ multiplex PCR; TCRdb holds only in-frame clones, not every one. The table includes about 170,000 clones, about 88% detected once. The sequencing sample was made of peripheral blood. The receptors stem from a woman of 80 years or more with COVID-19, enrolled during active disease.

This chain links TRBV18 with TRBJ2-7, with TRBD2 matching over 16 bases. Germline V gene data show CDR1 as KGHSH and CDR2 as LQKENI. The CDR3 contains 14 residues. V dropped 3 bases and J dropped 7; count of bases not matched to a gene: 0. The CDR3 DNA sequence: TGTGCCAGCTCACCGGGACTAGCGGGAGGGGAGCAGTACTTC. Amino acid sequence: CASSPGLAGGEQYF.

This chain links TRBV2 with TRBJ1-2; TRBD1 agrees at 8 bases. From germline, CDR1 is SNHLY and CDR2 FYNNEI. V lost 8 bases and J lost 4; bases outside the gene matches: 6. The CDR3 loop spans 13 amino acids. CDR3 nucleotide sequence: TGTGCCAGCCAGACAGGGGATTCCTATGGCTACACCTTC. Translating it yields CASQTGDSYGYTF.

There are a few counts of this clone. The chain recombines TRBV19 with TRBJ1-1; D is uncertain. Trimming left V 4 bases short and J 1 base short, with 10 bases between. From germline, CDR1 is LNHDA and CDR2 SQIVND (reference sequence). This CDR3 has 14 residues. CDR3 bases: TGTGCCAGTAGTACGAGAACTTGGAACACTGAAGCTTTCTTT. The encoded protein is CASSTRTWNTEAFF.

This clone occurred once. V is TRBV10-2 and J is TRBJ2-6, with 12 bases matching TRBD2. This CDR3 contains 18 residues. The V gene's germline CDR1 is WSHSY and CDR2 SAAADI. J lost 3 bases, V lost 6 bases, and 9 bases had no gene match. CDR3 in amino acids: CASSPQLAGGFGANVLTF. CDR3 nucleotides: TGCGCCAGCAGCCCTCAACTAGCGGGAGGTTTTGGGGCCAACGTCCTGACTTTC.

The CDR3 loop is CASSVEASAYNEQFF. As DNA, the CDR3 is TGTGCCAGCAGCGTAGAGGCTAGCGCCTACAATGAGCAGTTCTTC. The chain joins TRBV9 to TRBJ2-1, with D perhaps matching TRBD2 (6 bases). Between the trimmed V and J ends, which lost 0 bases and 2 bases, there was a span of 9 bases. The CDR3 length is 15 residues. Germline CDR1 is SGDLS and CDR2 is YYNGEE.

The genes are TRBV15 and TRBJ2-5; possible D gene TRBD2, 5 bases. The CDR3 consists of 13 residues. Germline V gene sequence: CDR1 LNHNV, CDR2 YYDKDF (reference sequence). V was cut by 1 base and J by 5 bases, with 8 bases left in between. The CDR3 DNA reads TGTGCCACCAGCAGAGGACTACTGGAGACCCAGTACTTC. Protein product: CATSRGLLETQYF.

This clone is a singleton in its sample. The J gene is TRBJ1-5, the V gene TRBV28; D may be TRBD1 (6 bases). This CDR3 region has 15 residues. CDR1 is MDHEN and CDR2 is SYDVKM in the germline V gene. The V end was cut by 6 bases, the J end by 6 bases, with 18 bases between. CDR3 region: CASRMGGARGQPQHF. The CDR3, as DNA: TGTGCCAGCAGAATGGGGGGGGCGCGGGGTCAGCCCCAGCATTTT. The variable domain in full, completed from reference TRBV28 and TRBJ1-5, reads DVKVTQSSRYLVKRTGEKVFLECVQDMDHENMFWYRQDPGLGLRLIYFSYDVKMKEKGDIPEGYSVSREKKERFSLILESASTNQTSMYLCASRMGGARGQPQHFGDGTRLSIL.

The chain couples TRBV15 to TRBJ1-2; possible D gene TRBD1, 5 bases. The length of the CDR3 is 15 residues. Looked up from germline, CDR1 is LNHNV and CDR2 is YYDKDF (reference sequence). Trimming removed 0 bases from V and 8 bases from J, with 16 bases in between. This chain's CDR3 is CATSRDKGAPSGYTF. The CDR3, as DNA: TGTGCCACCAGCAGAGATAAAGGGGCCCCTTCGGGCTACACCTTC.

The sample holds a few counts of this clone. V and J are TRBV5-6 and TRBJ1-6; 9 positions match TRBD1. Germline-derived CDR1 and CDR2 are SGHDT and YYEEEE. The CDR3 has 14 residues. Trimming cost V 4 bases and J 6 bases; bases outside gene matches: 2. CDR3 sequence (DNA): TGTGCCAGCAGCCGACAGGGGGTTAATTCACCCCTCCACTTT. Translated: CASSRQGVNSPLHF.

The chain employs TRBV7-2 and TRBJ2-1; no clear D gene. CDR3 length: 11 residues. Between the trimmed V and J ends, which lost 2 bases and 13 bases, there was a span of 9 bases. Germline V gives CDR1 SGHTA, CDR2 FQGNSA. The chain's CDR3 is CASSLYGVQFF. CDR3 nucleotide sequence: TGTGCCAGCAGCTTATACGGAGTTCAGTTCTTC. The full variable domain, with the rest looked up from reference TRBV7-2 and TRBJ2-1, is GAGVSQSPSNKVTEKGKDVELRCDPISGHTALYWYRQSLGQGLEFLIYFQGNSAPDKSGLPSDRFSAERTGGSVSTLTIQRTQQEDSAVYLCASSLYGVQFFGPGTRLTVL.

The V gene is TRBV2, the J gene TRBJ1-4; D is perhaps TRBD1 (6 bases). This CDR3 spans 15 amino acids. The germline V and J ends were trimmed by 4 bases and 10 bases, with 19 bases remaining between them. CDR1 is SNHLY, CDR2 FYNNEI, per germline. CDR3 coding DNA: TGTGCCAGCAGTGGACGGGATGGCAGGGGTGGAAAACTGTTTTTT. Amino acids: CASSGRDGRGGKLFF.

The chain joins TRBV7-9 to TRBJ1-5; 8 nucleotides align to TRBD1. J gave up 6 bases and V 5 bases, and 9 bases lay outside the gene matches. The CDR3 is 15 residues long. Germline V CDR1 and CDR2: SEHNR, FQNEAQ (reference sequence). The CDR3 sequence: CASSQISGGGQPQHF. CDR3 coding DNA: TGTGCCAGCAGCCAAATCTCAGGGGGCGGTCAGCCCCAGCATTTT.

V and J are TRBV4-2 and TRBJ1-2, with 10 bases that match TRBD1. The V gene end was trimmed by 0 bases and the J gene end by 3 bases; junction bases not matched to a gene: 4. Germline V lookup: CDR1 LGHNA, CDR2 YNFKEQ. This CDR3 contains 16 residues. The CDR3 DNA follows: TGTGCCAGCAGCCAAGATTTCGGGACAGGGGACTATGGCTACACCTTC. Residues: CASSQDFGTGDYGYTF.

V usage is TRBV27 and J usage is TRBJ1-4, with D possibly TRBD1 on 6 matching bases. Trimming took 6 bases from V and 0 from J, leaving 8 bases between them. The CDR3 is 14 residues long. Germline CDR1 is MNHEY and CDR2 is SMNVEV (reference sequence). The CDR3 sequence is CASRDRATNEKLFF. Written as DNA, the CDR3 is TGTGCCAGCAGGGACAGAGCAACTAATGAAAAACTGTTTTTT.

This chain uses TRBV21-1 with TRBJ2-2; the tabulated D call, TRBD1, remains unverified against the DNA. TRBV21-1 counts as a pseudogene. This CDR3 region has 15 residues. Written as DNA, the CDR3 is TGTGCCAGCCACGGGGAGACAGGGGGGTCCGGGGAGCTGTTTTTT. The encoded protein is CASHGETGGSGELFF.

V gene TRBV5-1 combines with J gene TRBJ2-5; TRBD1 aligns across 7 bases. CDR3 size: 14 residues. Losses at the gene ends were 4 bases for V and 2 bases for J; bases not matched to a gene: 5. Germline CDR1 reads SGHRS; CDR2 reads YFSETQ. The CDR3 protein is CASSQGQPQETQYF. As DNA, the CDR3 is TGCGCCAGCAGCCAGGGACAGCCTCAAGAGACCCAGTACTTC.

The chain employs TRBV5-5 and TRBJ1-1, with TRBD1 matching over 8 bases. Germline values: CDR1 SGHKS, CDR2 YYEKEE (reference sequence). Losses at the gene ends were 3 bases for V and 0 bases for J; bases not matched to a gene: 7. The CDR3 extends over 16 amino acids. CDR3 region: CASSYDRGGMNTEAFF. CDR3 in DNA: TGTGCCAGCAGCTACGACAGGGGAGGGATGAACACTGAAGCTTTCTTT.

The chain links TRBV5-1 to TRBJ2-2, with 9 bases matching TRBD2. V lost 3 bases and J lost 0; bases outside the gene matches: 6. The CDR3 length is 17 residues. Germline V gene data show CDR1 as SGHRS and CDR2 as YFSETQ. The CDR3 nucleotides are TGCGCCAGCAGCTCGAGGCCTAGCGGGGCGAACACCGGGGAGCTGTTTTTT. It specifies CASSSRPSGANTGELFF.

This clone appeared a single time. This rearrangement joins TRBV4-2 to TRBJ1-1; 8 bases line up with TRBD1. In germline, CDR1 is LGHNA, CDR2 YNFKEQ. V lost 4 bases to trimming and J lost 5 bases; unmatched junction nucleotides: 3. This CDR3 is built from 13 residues. The CDR3 nucleotides are TGTGCCAGCAGCCGAACAGGGGGAACTGAAGCTTTCTTT. Amino acid sequence: CASSRTGGTEAFF.

The chain combines TRBV28 with TRBJ1-2, with TRBD1 matching 10 bases. There are 15 residues in the CDR3. From germline, CDR1 is MDHEN and CDR2 SYDVKM. The junction had 12 bases not matched to a gene; V was cut back by 6 bases and J by 8 bases. DNA for the CDR3: TGTGCCAGCAGGATACCGGGACAGGGGAGAGGAGGCTACACCTTC. Translating gives CASRIPGQGRGGYTF.

The gene calls are TRBV19 and TRBJ2-1, with D perhaps TRBD2 (5 bases). The length of the CDR3 is 16 residues. The V and J ends lost 2 bases and 8 bases respectively, with 19 bases between them. CDR1 LNHDA and CDR2 SQIVND come from the germline V gene (reference sequence). In DNA form, the CDR3 reads TGTGCCAGTAGTATACGAGACTACCTTAGTGGCGATGAGCAGTTCTTC. Translation gives CASSIRDYLSGDEQFF.